The entry that follows covers one T cell receptor (beta chain) sequence. Clones were sequenced by immunoSEQ multiplex PCR, and TCRdb holds only the in-frame ones, with some missing. The table lists roughly 500,000 clones, about 80% of them singletons. V lost 2 bases and J lost 8; bases outside the gene matches: 10. The CDR3 extends over 15 amino acids. The germline V gene encodes CDR1 SEHNR and CDR2 FQNEAQ (reference sequence). This record belongs to a study of shared T cell receptors in the human thymus. Another study also made use of these data, one on human thymus T cells. In that study: Corrective surgery for congenital heart defects was being performed on the healthy Finnish infants who were the donors. The thymus tissue came from resections taken during corrective heart surgery. Gene usage for V and J segments appeared biased in thymic and blood repertoires. Related research examined unrelated individuals and reported that their thymic repertoires overlapped highly.

The receptor was isolated from a boy under three years old with a congenital heart defect. Material: thymocytes. V usage is TRBV7-9 and J usage is TRBJ1-2; 8 positions match TRBD1. This CDR3 reads CASSLSRGRMDGYTF. The CDR3 DNA follows: TGTGCCAGCAGCTTAAGCAGGGGGCGGATGGACGGCTACACCTTC.